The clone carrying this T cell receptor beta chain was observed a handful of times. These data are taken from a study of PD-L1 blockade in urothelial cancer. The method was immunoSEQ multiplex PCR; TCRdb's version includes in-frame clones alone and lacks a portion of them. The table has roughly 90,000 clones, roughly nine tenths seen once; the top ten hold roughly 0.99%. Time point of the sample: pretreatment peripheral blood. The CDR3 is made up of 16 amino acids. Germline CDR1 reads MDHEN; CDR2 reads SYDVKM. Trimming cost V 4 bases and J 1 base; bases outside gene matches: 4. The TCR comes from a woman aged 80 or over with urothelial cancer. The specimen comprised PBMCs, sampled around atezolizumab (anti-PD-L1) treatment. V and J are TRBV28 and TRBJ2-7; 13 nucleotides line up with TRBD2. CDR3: CASSSAGLAGSYEQYF. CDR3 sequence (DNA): TGTGCCAGCAGTTCTGCGGGACTAGCGGGATCCTACGAGCAGTACTTC.